The next 31 T cell receptor beta chains were all read from a single sample in a study of cytomegalovirus exposure and HLA in healthy donors (TCRdb year 2017). Libraries were made using the immunoSEQ multiplex PCR assay. For the multiplex PCR, a mixture combining 60 forward primers for TCR Vbeta segments and 13 reverse primers for TCR Jbeta segments was used. Held by TCRdb, this immuneACCESS table contains in-frame sequences only and omits some clones. Under half of the omission traces to an unresolved V gene where checked; the cause of the rest is unknown. This sample comprises approximately 160,000 clones, about four fifths of them detected only once. The ten top clones hold almost 7% of the sample. Sequencing input: PBMCs. The receptors come from a man younger than 45 in good health and CMV-seropositive.

The chain recombines TRBV27 with TRBJ2-5; 7 bases agree with TRBD2. Germline V gene data show CDR1 as MNHEY and CDR2 as SMNVEV (reference sequence). V was pared by 7 bases and J by 4 bases, with 6 bases of the junction left unmatched. The CDR3 loop spans 13 amino acids. The CDR3 is CASKRDWGETQYF. For the CDR3, the DNA is TGTGCCAGCAAGCGGGACTGGGGAGAGACCCAGTACTTC.

V gene TRBV7-6 combines with J gene TRBJ2-7; 8 positions agree with TRBD1. CDR3 length: 14 residues. J lost 5 bases, V lost 5 bases, and 8 bases had no gene match. Germline loops: CDR1 SGHVS, CDR2 FNYEAQ. This CDR3 reads CASSLTPTGDEQYF. The CDR3 DNA is TGTGCCAGCAGCCTAACGCCGACAGGGGACGAGCAGTACTTC.

This clone was observed a few times. The sample has other DNA sequences that encode this CDR3 too. The chain recombines TRBV20-1 with TRBJ1-1; D perhaps matches TRBD1 (5 bases). Trimming stripped 6 bases from V and 4 bases from J, with 6 bases between. Germline V gene lookup returns CDR1 DFQATT and CDR2 SNEGSKA (reference sequence). This CDR3 has 10 residues. The CDR3 DNA reads TGCAGTGCGGGGGGCACTGAAGCTTTCTTT. It yields the protein CSAGGTEAFF.

The chain recombines TRBV6-1 with TRBJ2-3; TRBD2 matches 11 bases. J gave up 1 base and V 7 bases, and 1 base lay outside the gene matches. Per the germline V gene, CDR1 is MNHNS and CDR2 is SASEGT. The CDR3 contains 14 residues. The CDR3 spells CASKTSGGTDTQYF. The CDR3 DNA follows: TGTGCCAGCAAGACTAGCGGGGGCACAGATACGCAGTATTTT.

To note about this clone: Additional DNA sequences in this sample encode the identical CDR3. This chain joins TRBV27 and TRBJ1-2, with 8 bases that match TRBD1. The V and J ends lost 5 bases and 2 bases, in that order; junction bases with no gene match: 4. CDR1 MNHEY and CDR2 SMNVEV come from the germline V gene (reference sequence). This CDR3 is 14 amino acids long. The CDR3 sequence: CASSPRQGNYGYTF. The CDR3 DNA is TGTGCCAGCAGTCCGCGACAGGGGAACTATGGCTACACCTTC.

The genes are TRBV4-2 and TRBJ2-6, with D perhaps TRBD2 (5 bases). The CDR3 contains 17 residues. Germline lookup yields CDR1 LGHNA and CDR2 YNFKEQ. Trimming cost V 4 bases and J 0 bases, with 13 bases left between them. The DNA for the CDR3 is TGTGCCAGCAGCCCTTTCGACGGGAACTCTGGGGCCAACGTCCTGACTTTC. Amino acids: CASSPFDGNSGANVLTF.

This clone was observed a few times. CDR3 DNA: TGTGCCAGCAGCTCGGGACAGCGATTAGTCTATGGCTACACCTTC. Its protein product is CASSSGQRLVYGYTF. The chain links TRBV7-9 to TRBJ1-2; 7 positions match TRBD1. Germline CDR1 and CDR2: SEHNR and FQNEAQ (reference sequence). V shed 4 bases and J 4 bases; nucleotides not matched to a gene: 9. CDR3 length equals 15 residues.

The chain combines TRBV29-1 with TRBJ2-5; maybe TRBD2 (5 bases). With the DNA end fitting TRBJ2-7 better, the J assignment may be wrong. CDR3 length: 16 amino acids. Germline values: CDR1 SQVTM, CDR2 ANQGSEA. CDR3 nucleotide sequence: TGCAGCGTTGTGGAGGTTGGCGGAGCCATCTCCTACGAGCAGTACTTC. The encoded protein is CSVVEVGGAISYEQYF.

The chain employs TRBV10-3 and TRBJ1-2; unclear D gene. Germline assignment: CDR1 ENHRY and CDR2 SYGVKD. V lost 6 bases and J lost 8, with 16 bases in between. The CDR3 covers 13 residues. The CDR3 sequence: CAISPAGSGGYTF. CDR3 sequence (DNA): TGTGCCATCAGCCCTGCCGGCTCGGGGGGCTACACCTTC.

As for this clone: Within the sample, other DNA sequences also encode this same CDR3. V usage is TRBV27 and J usage is TRBJ1-3; 10 bases match TRBD1. The trim removed 8 bases at V and 1 base at J, leaving 2 bases unmatched. Germline CDR1 is MNHEY and CDR2 is SMNVEV (reference sequence). The CDR3 extends over 14 amino acids. CDR3 sequence: CASRQGASGNTIYF. As DNA, the CDR3 is TGTGCCAGCCGACAGGGGGCTTCTGGAAACACCATATATTTT.

The chain couples TRBV19 to TRBJ2-6, with 9 bases lining up with TRBD1. This CDR3 spans 17 amino acids. CDR1 is LNHDA, CDR2 SQIVND, per germline (reference sequence). Germline trimming cut 6 bases from V and 2 bases from J; bases unmatched to any gene: 8. CDR3 nucleotide sequence: TGTGCCAGTAGGCGACAGGGGGGAAATGCTGGGGCCAACGTCCTGACTTTC. It encodes CASRRQGGNAGANVLTF. Combining the CDR3 with reference TRBV19 and TRBJ2-6 gives the whole variable domain DGGITQSPKYLFRKEGQNVTLSCEQNLNHDAMYWYRQDPGQGLRLIYYSQIVNDFQKGDIAEGYSVSREKKESFPLTVTSAQKNPTAFYLCASRRQGGNAGANVLTFGAGSRLTVL.

The genes are TRBV28 and TRBJ2-7; D is possibly TRBD2 (5 bases). The ends were cut back, 9 bases at V and 7 bases at J, with 13 bases in the middle. In germline, CDR1 is MDHEN, CDR2 SYDVKM. The CDR3 runs to 11 residues. CDR3 DNA: TGTGCCAGTGGTCCCCGCGGGGAGCAGTACTTC. Amino acids: CASGPRGEQYF.

This chain links TRBV21-1 with TRBJ2-7; whether TRBD2, the table's D call, matches the DNA was not checked. TRBV21-1 is a recognized pseudogene. This CDR3 is 15 amino acids long. The CDR3 protein is CASSKGLPSSYEQYF. The CDR3 DNA sequence: TGTGCCAGCAGCAAGGGACTGCCAAGCTCCTACGAGCAGTACTTC.

The rearrangement uses TRBV10-2 and TRBJ1-1; 7 bases map to TRBD1. Germline-derived CDR1 and CDR2 are WSHSY and SAAADI. J lost 4 bases, V lost 5 bases, and 7 bases had no gene match. The CDR3 is 14 residues long. The CDR3: CASSQDRLGTEAFF. As DNA, the CDR3 is TGCGCCAGCAGTCAGGACAGGCTGGGCACTGAAGCTTTCTTT.

The CDR3 nucleotides read TGTGCCAGCAAGTGGTGGAGGACTAGCGAGTCCAATGAGCAGTTCTTC. It is translated as CASKWWRTSESNEQFF. The rearrangement uses TRBV2 and TRBJ2-1; 9 bases map to TRBD2. The CDR3 has 16 residues. Germline lookup yields CDR1 SNHLY and CDR2 FYNNEI. J lost 6 bases, V lost 7 bases, and 13 bases had no gene match.

The rearrangement links TRBV6-5 to TRBJ2-1; TRBD1 is a possible D gene (5 bases). V lost 2 bases to trimming and J lost 3 bases, with 8 bases between them. Germline loops: CDR1 MNHEY, CDR2 SVGAGI. CDR3 length: 14 amino acids. CDR3 sequence (DNA): TGTGCCAGCAGTTACAGGGGCGTCTACAATGAGCAGTTCTTC. Translated, it gives CASSYRGVYNEQFF.

CDR3 loop: CASSQGSAGTQYF. The CDR3 DNA reads TGTGCCAGCAGCCAAGGGTCCGCGGGGACGCAGTATTTT. The chain joins TRBV14 to TRBJ2-3; tentatively, D is TRBD2 (6 bases). The CDR3 loop spans 13 amino acids. V dropped 1 base and J dropped 9 bases, with 11 bases sitting between them. Germline CDR1 and CDR2: SGHDN and FVKESK.

The chain carries TRBV11-2 and TRBJ1-2, with 7 nucleotides matching TRBD1. The length of the CDR3 is 14 residues. Unmatched junction bases numbered 6, after V lost 5 bases and J lost 3 bases. Germline values: CDR1 SGHAT, CDR2 FQNNGV. This chain's CDR3 is CASSNRDSYYGYTF. The CDR3 nucleotides are TGTGCCAGCAGCAACCGGGACAGCTACTATGGCTACACCTTC.

The chain joins TRBV5-4 to TRBJ1-6; 7 nucleotides agree with TRBD1. Trimming at V came to 4 bases and at J to 7 bases, leaving 11 bases not matched to a gene. Germline CDR1 and CDR2: SGHNT and YYREEE (reference sequence). This CDR3 is built from 16 residues. The CDR3 spells CASSMKLQGQNSPLHF. In nucleotides, the CDR3 is TGTGCCAGCAGCATGAAGCTACAGGGGCAAAATTCACCCCTCCACTTT.

The chain is built from TRBV28 and TRBJ2-3; D perhaps matches TRBD2 (6 bases). The CDR3 is made up of 15 amino acids. The V and J ends lost 3 bases and 0 bases respectively, with 10 bases between them. Germline assignment: CDR1 MDHEN and CDR2 SYDVKM. CDR3 DNA: TGTGCCAGCAGTTTTGGGGGACTTAGCACAGATACGCAGTATTTT. Protein: CASSFGGLSTDTQYF.

The J gene is TRBJ1-4, the V gene TRBV2; D may be TRBD1 (5 bases). The CDR3 spans 15 residues. Germline V gene sequence: CDR1 SNHLY, CDR2 FYNNEI. V was shortened by 3 bases and J by 8 bases, with 16 bases between the two germline ends. Here the CDR3 reads CASSEQGRVGEKLFF. The CDR3 nucleotides read TGTGCCAGCAGTGAGCAAGGCAGGGTTGGGGAAAAACTGTTTTTT. Full variable domain (rest looked up from reference TRBV2 and TRBJ1-4): EPEVTQTPSHQVTQMGQEVILRCVPISNHLYFYWYRQILGQKVEFLVSFYNNEISEKSEIFDDQFSVERPDGSNFTLKIRSTKLEDSAMYFCASSEQGRVGEKLFFGSGTQLSVL.

This clone was counted a few times. V usage is TRBV6-5 and J usage is TRBJ2-7; D ambiguous. This CDR3 has 11 residues. Looked up from germline, CDR1 is MNHEY and CDR2 is SVGAGI. The V and J ends lost 10 bases and 3 bases respectively, with 10 bases between them. CDR3 protein: CATRVNYEQYF. The CDR3 DNA reads TGTGCCACCCGAGTAAACTACGAGCAGTACTTC.

The chain joins TRBV5-8 to TRBJ1-1, with 9 bases aligning to TRBD1. V shed 4 bases and J 2 bases; nucleotides not matched to a gene: 3. Per the germline V gene, CDR1 is SGHTS and CDR2 is YDEGEE. The CDR3 contains 14 residues. The CDR3 spells CASSRDRANTEAFF. The CDR3 bases are TGTGCCAGCAGCAGGGACAGGGCTAACACTGAAGCTTTCTTT.

This chain joins TRBV9 and TRBJ2-1; tentative D call: TRBD2 (6 bases). Looked up from germline, CDR1 is SGDLS and CDR2 is YYNGEE. Trimming left V 0 bases short and J 6 bases short, with 10 bases between. This CDR3 is 14 amino acids long. CDR3 coding DNA: TGTGCCAGCAGCGTAGCAGGAGGGTTCAATGAGCAGTTCTTC. It encodes CASSVAGGFNEQFF.

The chain uses TRBV6-1 and TRBJ2-7, with D uncertain. Trimming stripped 8 bases from V and 1 base from J, with 15 bases between. The CDR3 totals 14 residues. Germline V gene sequence: CDR1 MNHNS, CDR2 SASEGT. DNA of the CDR3: TGTGCCAGCGAACCCTACCCCGGTTCCTACGAGCAGTACTTC. It codes for CASEPYPGSYEQYF.

The chain combines TRBV27 with TRBJ2-5, with 8 bases matching TRBD1. V trimming: 6 bases; J trimming: 3 bases; junction bases outside the gene matches: 6. CDR1 and CDR2 from the germline V gene are MNHEY and SMNVEV (reference sequence). This CDR3 is built from 14 residues. This CDR3 is CASRRQGLKETQYF. The CDR3 nucleotides are TGTGCCAGCAGGAGACAGGGGCTGAAAGAGACCCAGTACTTC.

A few counts support this clone. The chain joins TRBV13 to TRBJ2-1; 10 bases map to TRBD2. CDR1 and CDR2 (germline): PRHDT, FYEKMQ (reference sequence). The CDR3 is 16 residues long. The V segment lost 4 bases and the J segment 5 bases; nucleotides outside the gene matches: 8. CDR3 nucleotides: TGTGCCAGCAGCTCGTGGACTAGCGGTCCTAACAATGAGCAGTTCTTC. It is translated as CASSSWTSGPNNEQFF.

J is TRBJ1-3 and V is TRBV30; D gene ambiguous. Deletions cut 4 bases from V and 4 bases from J, with 14 bases between. Germline CDR1 is GTSNPN and CDR2 is SVGIG (reference sequence). CDR3 length: 14 residues. The CDR3 loop is CAWTGRRRGNTIYF. The DNA of the CDR3 is TGTGCCTGGACTGGGCGGAGGCGGGGAAACACCATATATTTT.

The rearrangement links TRBV4-2 to TRBJ1-1; TRBD1 aligns across 10 bases. This CDR3 is built from 15 residues. Germline CDR1 reads LGHNA; CDR2 reads YNFKEQ. V shed 3 bases, J shed 7 bases, and the junction held 8 bases outside the gene matches. Here the CDR3 reads CASSQVGTGDVEAFF. The CDR3 DNA follows: TGTGCCAGCAGCCAGGTTGGGACAGGGGACGTTGAAGCTTTCTTT.

This clone is a singleton in its sample. The chain carries TRBV19 and TRBJ1-1, with D unresolved. CDR1 and CDR2 from the germline V gene are LNHDA and SQIVND (reference sequence). The V and J ends lost 4 bases and 1 base respectively, with 10 bases between them. This CDR3 spans 14 amino acids. The chain's CDR3 is CASSNGLANTEAFF. For the CDR3, the DNA is TGTGCCAGTAGTAACGGGTTGGCGAACACTGAAGCTTTCTTT.

This clone was detected a few times. The chain carries TRBV7-2 and TRBJ2-5, with 9 bases that match TRBD2. The CDR3 consists of 17 residues. Germline V gives CDR1 SGHTA, CDR2 FQGNSA. Germline trimming cut 1 base from V and 1 base from J; bases unmatched to any gene: 7. The CDR3: CASSLDPSGASQETQYF. The CDR3 DNA reads as TGTGCCAGCAGCTTAGATCCTAGCGGGGCGTCCCAAGAGACCCAGTACTTC.